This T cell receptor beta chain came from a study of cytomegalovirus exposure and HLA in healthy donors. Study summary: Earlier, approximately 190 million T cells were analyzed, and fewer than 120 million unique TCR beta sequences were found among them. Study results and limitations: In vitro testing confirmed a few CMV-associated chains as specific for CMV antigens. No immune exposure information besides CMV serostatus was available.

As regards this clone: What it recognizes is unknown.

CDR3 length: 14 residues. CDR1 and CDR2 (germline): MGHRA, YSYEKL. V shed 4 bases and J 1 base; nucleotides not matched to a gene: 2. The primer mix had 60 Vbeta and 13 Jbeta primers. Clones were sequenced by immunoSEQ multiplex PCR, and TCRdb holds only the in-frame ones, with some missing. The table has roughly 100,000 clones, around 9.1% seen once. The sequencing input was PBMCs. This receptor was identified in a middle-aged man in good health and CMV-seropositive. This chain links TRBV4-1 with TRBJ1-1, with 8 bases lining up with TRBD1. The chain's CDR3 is CASSPDRANTEAFF. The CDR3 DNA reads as TGCGCCAGCAGCCCGGACAGGGCGAACACTGAAGCTTTCTTT.